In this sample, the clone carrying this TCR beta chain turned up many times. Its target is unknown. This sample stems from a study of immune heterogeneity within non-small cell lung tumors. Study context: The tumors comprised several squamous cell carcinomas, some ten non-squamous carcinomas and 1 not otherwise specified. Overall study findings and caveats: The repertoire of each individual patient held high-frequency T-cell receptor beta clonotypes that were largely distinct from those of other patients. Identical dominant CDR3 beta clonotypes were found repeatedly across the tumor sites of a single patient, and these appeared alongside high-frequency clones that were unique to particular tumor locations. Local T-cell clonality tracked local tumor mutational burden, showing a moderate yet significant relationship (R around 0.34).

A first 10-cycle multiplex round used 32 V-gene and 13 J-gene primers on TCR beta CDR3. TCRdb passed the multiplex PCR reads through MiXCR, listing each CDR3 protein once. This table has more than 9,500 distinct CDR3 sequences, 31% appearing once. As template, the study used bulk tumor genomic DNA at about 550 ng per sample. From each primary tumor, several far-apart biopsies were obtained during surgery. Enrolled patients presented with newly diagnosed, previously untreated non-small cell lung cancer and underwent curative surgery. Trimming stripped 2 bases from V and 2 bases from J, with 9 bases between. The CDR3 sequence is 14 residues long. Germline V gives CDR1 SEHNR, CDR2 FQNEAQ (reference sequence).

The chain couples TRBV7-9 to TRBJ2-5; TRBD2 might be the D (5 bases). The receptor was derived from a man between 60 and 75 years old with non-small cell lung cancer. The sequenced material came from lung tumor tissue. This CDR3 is CASSLSGVQETQYF. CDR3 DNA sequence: TGTGCCAGCAGCTTAAGCGGAGTACAAGAGACCCAGTACTTC.